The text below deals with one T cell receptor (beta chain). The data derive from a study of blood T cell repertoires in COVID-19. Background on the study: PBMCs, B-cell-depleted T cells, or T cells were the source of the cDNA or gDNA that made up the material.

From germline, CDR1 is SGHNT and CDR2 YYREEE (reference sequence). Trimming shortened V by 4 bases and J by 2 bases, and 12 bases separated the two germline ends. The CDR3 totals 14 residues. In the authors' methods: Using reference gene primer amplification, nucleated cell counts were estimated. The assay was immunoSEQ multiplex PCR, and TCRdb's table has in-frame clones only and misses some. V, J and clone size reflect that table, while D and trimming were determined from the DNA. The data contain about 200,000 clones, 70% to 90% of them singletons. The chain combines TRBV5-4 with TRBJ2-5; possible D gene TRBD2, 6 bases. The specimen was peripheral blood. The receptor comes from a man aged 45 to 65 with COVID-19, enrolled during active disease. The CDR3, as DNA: TGTGCCAGCAGCCTTCGGGAGCCACAAGAGACCCAGTACTTC. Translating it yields CASSLREPQETQYF.